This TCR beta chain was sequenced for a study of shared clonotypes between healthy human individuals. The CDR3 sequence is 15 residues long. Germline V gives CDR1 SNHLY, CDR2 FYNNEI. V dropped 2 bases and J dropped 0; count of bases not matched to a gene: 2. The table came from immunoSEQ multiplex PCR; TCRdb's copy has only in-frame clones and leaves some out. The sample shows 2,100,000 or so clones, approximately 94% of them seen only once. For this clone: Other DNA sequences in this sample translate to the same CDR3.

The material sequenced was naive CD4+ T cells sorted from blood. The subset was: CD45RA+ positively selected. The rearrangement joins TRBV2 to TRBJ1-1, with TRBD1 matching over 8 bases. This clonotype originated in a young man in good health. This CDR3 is CASSERQGMNTEAFF. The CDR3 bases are TGTGCCAGCAGTGAACGACAGGGGATGAACACTGAAGCTTTCTTT.